Each of the 2 T cell receptor beta chains below was sequenced from the same sample in a study of T cell responses to AZD1222 COVID-19 vaccine. The table came from immunoSEQ multiplex PCR; TCRdb's copy has only in-frame clones and leaves some out. The sample has approximately 82,000 clones, 90% to 95% seen once. The material sequenced was peripheral blood, taken on day 0 of AZD1222 vaccination. Receptor source: an adult in good health.

This chain uses TRBV3-1 (or the pseudogene TRBV3-2) with TRBJ1-6; D remains unclear. There are 15 residues in the CDR3. Germline V CDR1 and CDR2: LGHDT, YNNKEL (reference sequence). V was shortened by 3 bases and J by 7 bases, with 13 bases between the two germline ends. The CDR3 nucleotides read TGTGCCAGCAGCCAGGAGGACCGGTCGAATTCACCCCTCCACTTT. It is translated as CASSQEDRSNSPLHF.

The chain combines TRBV6-2 or TRBV6-3 with TRBJ2-3, with a possible D match to TRBD1 (5 bases). Germline-derived CDR1 and CDR2 are MNHEY and SVGEGT. The V gene lost 6 bases and the J gene lost 0 bases, with 25 bases spanning the gap. The CDR3 runs to 19 residues. Here the CDR3 DNA reads TGTGCCAGCAGCCCGAATAAAGGGGATTTTGTCGACAGCACAGATACGCAGTATTTT. Translating it yields CASSPNKGDFVDSTDTQYF.